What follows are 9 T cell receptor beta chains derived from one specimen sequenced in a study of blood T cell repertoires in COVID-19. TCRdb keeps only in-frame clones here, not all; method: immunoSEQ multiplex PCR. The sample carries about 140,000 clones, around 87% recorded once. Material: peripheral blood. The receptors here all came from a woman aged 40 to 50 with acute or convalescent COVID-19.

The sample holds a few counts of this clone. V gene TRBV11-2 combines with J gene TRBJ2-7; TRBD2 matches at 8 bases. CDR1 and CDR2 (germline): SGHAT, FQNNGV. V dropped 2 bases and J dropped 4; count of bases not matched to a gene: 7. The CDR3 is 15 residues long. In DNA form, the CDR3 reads TGTGCCAGCAGCTTAACTAGCGGAAAAACGTACGAGCAGTACTTC. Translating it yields CASSLTSGKTYEQYF.

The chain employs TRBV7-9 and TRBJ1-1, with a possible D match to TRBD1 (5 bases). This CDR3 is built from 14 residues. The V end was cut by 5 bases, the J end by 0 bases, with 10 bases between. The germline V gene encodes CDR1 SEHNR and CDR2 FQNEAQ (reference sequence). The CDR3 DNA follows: TGTGCCAGCAGCCCCGGACACTTGAACACTGAAGCTTTCTTT. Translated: CASSPGHLNTEAFF. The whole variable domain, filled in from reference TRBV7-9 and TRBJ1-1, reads DTGVSQNPRHKITKRGQNVTFRCDPISEHNRLYWYRQTLGQGPEFLTYFQNEAQLEKSRLLSDRFSAERPKGSFSTLEIQRTEQGDSAMYLCASSPGHLNTEAFFGQGTRLTVV.

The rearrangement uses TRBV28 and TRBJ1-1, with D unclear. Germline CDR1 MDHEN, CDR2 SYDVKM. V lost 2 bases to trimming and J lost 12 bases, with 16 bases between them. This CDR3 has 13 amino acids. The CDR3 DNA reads TGTGCCAGCAGTTTACACCGGGCCGCCGGGACTTTCTTT. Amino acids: CASSLHRAAGTFF.

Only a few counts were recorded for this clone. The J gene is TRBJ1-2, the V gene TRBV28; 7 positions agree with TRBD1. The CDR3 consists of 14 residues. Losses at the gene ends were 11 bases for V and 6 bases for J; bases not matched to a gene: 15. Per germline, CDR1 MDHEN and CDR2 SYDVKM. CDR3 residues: CAGKTSGTVDGYTF. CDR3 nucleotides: TGTGCCGGAAAGACCTCCGGGACAGTAGATGGCTACACCTTC.

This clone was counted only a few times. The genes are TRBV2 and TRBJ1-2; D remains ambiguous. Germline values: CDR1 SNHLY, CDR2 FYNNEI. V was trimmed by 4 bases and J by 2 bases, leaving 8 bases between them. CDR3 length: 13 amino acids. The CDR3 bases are TGTGCCAGCAGTGGACTTGAAAACTATGGCTACACCTTC. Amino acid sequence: CASSGLENYGYTF.

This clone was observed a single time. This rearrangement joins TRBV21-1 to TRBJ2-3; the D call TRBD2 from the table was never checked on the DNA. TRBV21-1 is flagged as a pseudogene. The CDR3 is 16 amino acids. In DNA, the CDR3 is TGTGCCAGCAGCAAAAAAAGACTAGCGGGAGCAGATACGCAGTATTTT. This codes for CASSKKRLAGADTQYF.

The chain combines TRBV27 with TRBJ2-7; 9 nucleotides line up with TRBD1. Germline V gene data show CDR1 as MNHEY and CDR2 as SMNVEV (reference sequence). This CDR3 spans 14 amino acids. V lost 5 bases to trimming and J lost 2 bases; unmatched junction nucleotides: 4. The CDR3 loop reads CASSPWTGAYEQYF. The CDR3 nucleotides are TGTGCCAGCAGTCCCTGGACAGGGGCCTACGAGCAGTACTTC.

The CDR3 reads CASLIRTSETGELFF. The DNA of the CDR3 is TGTGCCAGCCTGATCAGGACTAGCGAAACCGGGGAGCTGTTTTTT. The J gene is TRBJ2-2, the V gene TRBV6-6, with TRBD2 matching 9 bases. CDR1 is MNHNY and CDR2 is SVGAGI in the germline V gene (reference sequence). The length of the CDR3 is 15 residues. V was pared by 8 bases and J by 5 bases, with 9 bases of the junction left unmatched.

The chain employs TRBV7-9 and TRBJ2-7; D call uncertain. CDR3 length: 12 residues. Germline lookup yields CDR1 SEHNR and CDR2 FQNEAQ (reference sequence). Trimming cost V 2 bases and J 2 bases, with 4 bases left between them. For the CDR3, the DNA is TGTGCCAGCAGCTTATCCACCTACGAGCAGTACTTC. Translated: CASSLSTYEQYF.